The 13 T cell receptor beta chains reported below all come from one sample, sequenced in a study of CD8 T cells in Susac syndrome (dated by TCRdb to about 2019). The library was prepared using the immunoSEQ multiplex PCR assay. RNA was extracted using the RNeasy kit, and about 0.45 to 1 microgram was reverse transcribed with random hexamers. The public reads were run again by TCRdb, first through fastp at Q25 and then through MiXCR, and only productive beta chains were kept. Identical CDR3 proteins give one entry, which carries the most common genes and DNA. The table for this sample lists 100,000 to 150,000 distinct CDR3 sequences; around 80% of them were counted only once. Around 0.5% of the sample comes from the top ten. Material for sequencing was CD8+ T cells from PBMCs. The receptors were sampled from a human donor with multiple sclerosis.

The chain recombines TRBV27 with TRBJ2-5; D is possibly TRBD2 (5 bases). In germline, CDR1 is MNHEY, CDR2 SMNVEV (reference sequence). The CDR3 contains 14 residues. The V end was cut by 2 bases, the J end by 5 bases, with 12 bases between. CDR3: CASSLDWRRETQYF. The CDR3 coding sequence is TGTGCCAGCAGTTTAGATTGGAGGAGGGAGACCCAGTACTTC.

The V call is TRBV19, the J call TRBJ1-1, with 7 bases fitting TRBD1. CDR1 is LNHDA and CDR2 is SQIVND in the germline V gene (reference sequence). Trimming at V came to 3 bases and at J to 5 bases, leaving 6 bases not matched to a gene. This CDR3 comprises 14 residues. Written as DNA, the CDR3 is TGTGCCAGTAGTATTGGAGGGGGCAGGACTGAAGCTTTCTTT. Translated, it gives CASSIGGGRTEAFF. Drawing the rest from reference TRBV19 and TRBJ1-1, the complete variable domain is DGGITQSPKYLFRKEGQNVTLSCEQNLNHDAMYWYRQDPGQGLRLIYYSQIVNDFQKGDIAEGYSVSREKKESFPLTVTSAQKNPTAFYLCASSIGGGRTEAFFGQGTRLTVV.

V gene TRBV5-6 combines with J gene TRBJ2-7; possibly TRBD1 or TRBD2 for D (5 bases each). CDR1 is SGHDT and CDR2 is YYEEEE in the germline V gene. V lost 2 bases and J lost 5, with 17 bases in between. The CDR3 length is 15 residues. CDR3 in amino acids: CASSLWAGRVNEQYF. DNA for the CDR3: TGTGCCAGCAGCTTATGGGCAGGGCGGGTCAACGAGCAGTACTTC.

The rearrangement joins TRBV5-1 to TRBJ2-1; 9 bases are a match to TRBD1. From germline, CDR1 is SGHRS and CDR2 YFSETQ. This CDR3 comprises 13 residues. Losses at the gene ends were 3 bases for V and 6 bases for J; bases not matched to a gene: 1. The DNA of the CDR3 is TGCGCCAGCAGCTGGGGACAGGGCAATGAGCAGTTCTTC. It is translated as CASSWGQGNEQFF.

This chain connects TRBV19 to TRBJ1-5; TRBD1 matches at 7 bases. J was trimmed by 0 bases and V by 5 bases; bases with no gene match: 4. This CDR3 is built from 15 residues. CDR1 LNHDA and CDR2 SQIVND come from the germline V gene (reference sequence). This chain's CDR3 is CASSSTGNSNQPQHF. Here the CDR3 DNA reads TGTGCCAGTAGTTCGACAGGGAATAGCAATCAGCCCCAGCATTTT.

The rearrangement uses TRBV20-1 and TRBJ2-1; D is unresolved. The CDR3 totals 13 residues. Germline CDR1 is DFQATT and CDR2 is SNEGSKA (reference sequence). Trimming cost V 0 bases and J 2 bases, with 5 bases left between them. This chain's CDR3 is CSAREGTYNEQFF. DNA of the CDR3: TGCAGTGCTAGAGAAGGCACCTACAATGAGCAGTTCTTC.

Only one count was recorded for this clonotype. The chain carries TRBV19 and TRBJ1-1; D gene uncertain. Germline assignment: CDR1 LNHDA and CDR2 SQIVND (reference sequence). The CDR3 totals 13 residues. Trimming stripped 7 bases from V and 5 bases from J, with 14 bases between. The CDR3, as DNA: TGTGCCAGTAAGTACTTTGGCCGTACTGAAGCTTTCTTT. Its protein is CASKYFGRTEAFF.

V and J are TRBV20-1 and TRBJ2-1; no definite D call. Trimming cost V 2 bases and J 2 bases, with 7 bases left between them. Germline-derived CDR1 and CDR2 are DFQATT and SNEGSKA (reference sequence). The CDR3 covers 13 residues. The CDR3 DNA reads TGCAGTGCTAGAACCCCCACCTACAATGAGCAGTTCTTC. As protein: CSARTPTYNEQFF.

V gene TRBV20-1 combines with J gene TRBJ2-1; 8 bases map to TRBD2. This CDR3 is 13 amino acids long. V shed 4 bases, J shed 3 bases, and the junction held 2 bases outside the gene matches. In germline, CDR1 is DFQATT, CDR2 SNEGSKA (reference sequence). The CDR3: CSAKGLDYNEQFF. CDR3 nucleotides: TGCAGTGCTAAGGGACTAGACTACAATGAGCAGTTCTTC.

In DNA form, the CDR3 reads TGTGCCAGCAGTTTCTTATTCTCAGGCGGGGGGATCCAAGAGACCCAGTACTTC. It codes for CASSFLFSGGGIQETQYF. The chain uses TRBV12-3 or TRBV12-4 and TRBJ2-5, with 8 bases identical to TRBD2. The CDR3 is made up of 18 amino acids. Trimming at V came to 3 bases and at J to 1 base, leaving 13 bases not matched to a gene.

V usage is TRBV28 and J usage is TRBJ2-1, with D perhaps TRBD1 or TRBD2 (5 bases each). The ends were cut back, 3 bases at V and 5 bases at J, with 14 bases in the middle. Germline CDR1 and CDR2: MDHEN and SYDVKM. This CDR3 is built from 15 residues. For the CDR3, the DNA is TGTGCCAGCAGTTTGGGGGACCCTAGAGACAATGAGCAGTTCTTC. Its translation: CASSLGDPRDNEQFF.

CDR3 nucleotides: TGTGCCAGCAGCTTGGTTGGCAGATCTGGCACTGAAGCTTTCTTT. Protein: CASSLVGRSGTEAFF. The gene calls are TRBV5-8 and TRBJ1-1; no clear D gene. CDR1 is SGHTS and CDR2 is YDEGEE in the germline V gene. CDR3 size: 15 residues. Deletions cut 0 bases from V and 4 bases from J, with 13 bases between.

The rearrangement uses TRBV5-5 and TRBJ2-1, with a tentative D call TRBD2 (5 bases). The V end was cut by 4 bases, the J end by 16 bases, with 18 bases between. This CDR3 has 12 amino acids. Germline V CDR1 and CDR2: SGHKS, YYEKEE (reference sequence). CDR3 in amino acids: CASSPGEPLGFF. The CDR3 DNA is TGTGCCAGCAGCCCCGGGGAGCCACTCGGTTTCTTC.